A selection of T cell receptor beta chains follows, all from one sample in a study of technical replicates of blood from a handful of donors. Clones were sequenced by immunoSEQ multiplex PCR, and TCRdb holds only the in-frame ones, with some missing. This table has some 70,000 clones, 95% to 97% appearing once. Sequencing was performed on T cells isolated from PBMCs. The source of these receptors is a human donor in good health. CDR3s include the opening cysteine and the closing phenylalanine or tryptophan. D genes are given only for firm matches. Clone size is shown for a subset of rows, as once, few, many or a class of expanded clone.

size	length	V	J	D	DNA	CDR3
.	17	TRBV7-9	TRBJ2-5	TRBD2	TGTGCCAGCAGCAGGACTAGCGGGGGGTCATCCGAGGAGACCCAGTACTTC	CASSRTSGGSSEETQYF
.	15	TRBV5-1	TRBJ2-1	TRBD2	TGCGCCAGCAGCTTAGCGGGAGGAACCTACAATGAGCAGTTCTTC	CASSLAGGTYNEQFF
.	14	TRBV2	TRBJ2-7	TRBD1	TGTGCCAGCTCCCCCGGGACAGAGTCCTACGAGCAGTACTTC	CASSPGTESYEQYF
.	15	TRBV30	TRBJ2-5	TRBD2	TGTGCCTGGAGTGGGACTAGCGGGTCCCAAGAGACCCAGTACTTC	CAWSGTSGSQETQYF
.	14	TRBV11-3	TRBJ2-5	.	TGTGCCAGCAGCTTAATACAGATTCAAGAGACCCAGTACTTC	CASSLIQIQETQYF
.	15	TRBV11-2	TRBJ2-3	TRBD2	TGTGCCAGCAGCTTTAGCGGGATACGCACAGATACGCAGTATTTT	CASSFSGIRTDTQYF
.	15	TRBV15	TRBJ2-7	.	TGTGCCACCAGCAGAGACAGGGGTGGGACCTACGAGCAGTACTTC	CATSRDRGGTYEQYF
.	13	TRBV12-5	TRBJ1-1	.	TGTGCTAGTGGTTTGGGGAGCGAACGTGAAGCTTTCTTT	CASGLGSEREAFF
.	15	TRBV6-1	TRBJ2-5	TRBD1	TGTGCCAGCAGACCTCCGGGACAGGGAAAAGAGACCCAGTACTTC	CASRPPGQGKETQYF
.	14	TRBV14	TRBJ1-4	.	TGTGCCAGCAGCCAACCCGGGACTCGGGAAAAACTGTTTTTT	CASSQPGTREKLFF
.	14	TRBV11-3	TRBJ2-2	.	TGTGCCAGCAGCCTACAGGGGAACACCGGGGAGCTGTTTTTT	CASSLQGNTGELFF
.	14	TRBV4-2	TRBJ2-3	.	TGTGCCAGCAGCCAAAATGCGGGCGCAGATACGCAGTATTTT	CASSQNAGADTQYF
.	15	TRBV6-1	TRBJ1-1	.	TGTGCCAGCAGCAGGGTGGCTCTTAAGAACACTGAAGCTTTCTTT	CASSRVALKNTEAFF
.	19	TRBV27	TRBJ2-2	TRBD2	TGTGCCAGCAGTTTCGGACTAGCGGGAGGCCCCACCTACACCGGGGAGCTGTTTTTT	CASSFGLAGGPTYTGELFF
.	14	TRBV19	TRBJ1-5	.	TGTGCCAGTAGGCAACGAGTAGAGGATCAGCCCCAGCATTTT	CASRQRVEDQPQHF
.	13	TRBV27	TRBJ2-2	TRBD2	TGTGCCAGCGGACTAGCGATAACCGGGGAGCTGTTTTTT	CASGLAITGELFF
.	14	TRBV28	TRBJ2-5	TRBD2	TGTGCCAGCAGCCCACTAGCGGGATGGGAGACCCAGTACTTC	CASSPLAGWETQYF
.	15	TRBV7-3	TRBJ2-6	.	TGTGCCAGCAGCTACTTACTACCTGGGGCCAACGTCCTGACTTTC	CASSYLLPGANVLTF
.	14	TRBV7-9	TRBJ2-7	.	TGTGCCAGCAGCTACCGTAGTGGAGGGATCGAGCAGTACTTC	CASSYRSGGIEQYF
.	12	TRBV7-9	TRBJ2-7	.	TGTGCCAGCAGCCTCACAGGCAACGAGCAGTACTTC	CASSLTGNEQYF
.	14	TRBV5-1	TRBJ2-7	.	TGCGCCAGCAGCTTGGGGACAGCTACTCACGAGCAGTACTTC	CASSLGTATHEQYF
few	16	TRBV5-6	TRBJ1-2	TRBD1	TGTGCCAGCAGCTTGCCCCGGGACCCAGGGGGCTATGGCTACACCTTC	CASSLPRDPGGYGYTF
.	17	TRBV9	TRBJ1-2	.	TGTGCCAGCAGCGTAGTTTCGGGGGATGGGTATCTTGGAGGCTACACCTTC	CASSVVSGDGYLGGYTF
.	17	TRBV28	TRBJ2-1	.	TGTGCCAGCAGTGCCCTTGGGGAGCAAAGCTCCTACAATGAGCAGTTCTTC	CASSALGEQSSYNEQFF
few	11	TRBV20-1	TRBJ2-5	.	TGCAGTGCTAGCCCTGAAGAGACCCAGTACTTC	CSASPEETQYF
.	14	TRBV6-6	TRBJ1-1	.	TGTGCCAGCAATGACGGGACAATCGATACTGAAGCTTTCTTT	CASNDGTIDTEAFF
.	12	TRBV28	TRBJ2-3	.	TGTGCCACCCTCTACTCCGGGGATACGCAGTATTTT	CATLYSGDTQYF
once	14	TRBV19	TRBJ1-1	.	TGTGCCAGTAGTATACGTACAGGGTCAGTAGGAGCTTTCTTT	CASSIRTGSVGAFF
.	14	TRBV27	TRBJ2-7	TRBD1	TGTGCCAGCAGTGTACAGGGGATCTCGGGCGAGCAGTACTTC	CASSVQGISGEQYF
.	17	TRBV7-9	TRBJ2-4	.	TGTGCCAGCAGCTCACCCTTCCTCAGGAGGGGTCAAAACATTCAGTACTTC	CASSSPFLRRGQNIQYF
.	16	TRBV14	TRBJ1-1	TRBD1	TGTGCCAGCAGCCCGCGACTCGACAGGGTAAACACTGAAGCTTTCTTT	CASSPRLDRVNTEAFF
.	19	TRBV5-1	TRBJ2-1	TRBD1	TGCGCCAGCACCCCAGGGACAGGGAAAAACTACCTCTCCTACAATGAGCAGTTCTTC	CASTPGTGKNYLSYNEQFF
.	16	TRBV4-1	TRBJ2-3	.	TGCGCCAGCAGCCAAAATTTTCCCAGCGGCACAGATACGCAGTATTTT	CASSQNFPSGTDTQYF
.	16	TRBV6-6	TRBJ1-5	.	TGTGCCAGCAGCGCAAATGCCGGGGGGATTAATCAGCCCCAGCATTTT	CASSANAGGINQPQHF
.	15	TRBV19	TRBJ2-7	TRBD1	TGTGCCAGTAGTCTAAGCCGGGACAGGGGTAGTGAGCAGTACTTC	CASSLSRDRGSEQYF
.	15	TRBV4-1	TRBJ1-1	.	TGCGCCAGCAGCCAGGGATTAGAGAGCAGGGCCGAAGCTTTCTTT	CASSQGLESRAEAFF
.	17	TRBV10-3	TRBJ1-2	TRBD1	TGTGCCATCAGTGAGTTAAGGACAGGGGGGTTATCGGATGGCTACACCTTC	CAISELRTGGLSDGYTF
.	13	TRBV6-5	TRBJ2-2	TRBD1	TGTGCCAGCAGTTGGCAGGGGGCCGGGGAGCTGTTTTTT	CASSWQGAGELFF
.	17	TRBV10-2	TRBJ2-7	TRBD2	TGCGCCAGCAGTGAGTTCATGGGAGGGGCGGTCCCCTACGAGCAGTACTTC	CASSEFMGGAVPYEQYF
.	13	TRBV25-1	TRBJ1-3	.	TGTGCCATTCCGGGGTTCTCTGGAAACACCATATATTTT	CAIPGFSGNTIYF
.	14	TRBV19	TRBJ1-1	.	TGTGCCAGTAGTATAGATTCGAGGGACACTGAAGCTTTCTTT	CASSIDSRDTEAFF
.	16	TRBV11-2	TRBJ2-2	.	TGTGCCAGCAGCTTCCTCCTTGAGACAGGCACCGGGGAGCTGTTTTTT	CASSFLLETGTGELFF
.	14	TRBV2	TRBJ2-7	.	TGTGCCAGCAGTGATCTTGGAGATTTCTACGAGCAGTACTTC	CASSDLGDFYEQYF
.	17	TRBV5-1	TRBJ2-1	.	TGCGCCAGCAGCTTGTGGGGCCGGGCAGGAGCTTACAATGAGCAGTTCTTC	CASSLWGRAGAYNEQFF
once	16	TRBV11-3	TRBJ1-2	.	TGTGCCAGCAGCTTAGGTACAGGGTTCGGGATCTATGGCTACACCTTC	CASSLGTGFGIYGYTF
.	15	TRBV10-3	TRBJ2-5	TRBD2	TGTGCCATCGGGGTAGCGGGAGATAGGGAAGAGACCCAGTACTTC	CAIGVAGDREETQYF
.	15	TRBV28	TRBJ2-1	.	TGTGCCAGCAGTTCATCCTCGGGACATTTCGGTGAGCAGTTCTTC	CASSSSSGHFGEQFF
.	15	TRBV9	TRBJ2-3	.	TGTGCCAGCAGCGTAGTGGGACTGAGCACAGATACGCAGTATTTT	CASSVVGLSTDTQYF
.	15	TRBV19	TRBJ1-5	TRBD1	TGTGCCAGTAAGACAGGGCAGGGGAGCAATCAGCCCCAGCATTTT	CASKTGQGSNQPQHF
.	15	TRBV7-9	TRBJ2-5	TRBD1	TGTGCCAGCAAGGACAGGACAGGGGCAACGGAGACCCAGTACTTC	CASKDRTGATETQYF
.	12	TRBV7-8	TRBJ1-1	.	TGTGCCAGCAGCTTAGCGGCAGCTGAAGCTTTCTTT	CASSLAAAEAFF